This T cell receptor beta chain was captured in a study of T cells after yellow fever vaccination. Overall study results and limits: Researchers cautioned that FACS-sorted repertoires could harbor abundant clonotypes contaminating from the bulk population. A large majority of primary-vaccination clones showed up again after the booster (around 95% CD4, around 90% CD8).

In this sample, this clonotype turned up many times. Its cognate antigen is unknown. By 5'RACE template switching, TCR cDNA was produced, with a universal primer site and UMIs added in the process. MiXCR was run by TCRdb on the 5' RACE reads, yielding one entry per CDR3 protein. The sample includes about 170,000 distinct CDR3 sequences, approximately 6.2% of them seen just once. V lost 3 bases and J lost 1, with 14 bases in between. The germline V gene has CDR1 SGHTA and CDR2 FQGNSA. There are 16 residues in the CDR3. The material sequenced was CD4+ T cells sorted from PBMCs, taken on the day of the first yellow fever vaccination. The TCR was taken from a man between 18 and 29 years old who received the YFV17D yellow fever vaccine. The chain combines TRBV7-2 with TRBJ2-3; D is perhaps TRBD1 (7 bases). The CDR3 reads CASSFRQGEGTDTQYF. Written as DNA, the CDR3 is TGTGCCAGCAGCTTCCGCCAGGGGGAGGGCACAGATACGCAGTATTTT.